This T cell receptor (beta chain) was sequenced during a study of Ad26.COV2.S vaccination and SARS-CoV-2 variants (dated by TCRdb to 2020 to 2022). Notes on the research overall: Vaccine-arm donors came from COV1001, a multicentre, randomized, double-blind, placebo-controlled phase I-IIa trial of Ad26.COV2.S in healthy adults. Investigators remained blinded to trial group allocation during experiments and outcome assessment. Sequencing of the TCRbeta repertoire served to evaluate the specificity and breadth of SARS-CoV-2-reactive T cell receptors following Ad26.COV2.S vaccination. The TCR-sequenced set comprised roughly 30 samples: some 19 Ad26.COV2.S vaccine recipients, 5 placebo recipients and 8 SARS-CoV-2 convalescent individuals. Ad26.COV2.S was administered intramuscularly at a dose of 5x10^10 or 1x10^11 viral particles, either as one shot or as two shots given 56 days apart. Participants in the trial were split at random into five groups of five each, receiving low-dose or high-dose Ad26.COV2.S once or twice, or else placebo on both occasions.

CDR1 and CDR2, per the germline V gene, are MGHRA and YSYEKL. From cysteine to phenylalanine, the CDR3 is 16 amino acids long. Only the CDR3 part of the read is kept: 48 bases, read in frame from the first base. The junction shows trimming of 1 base on V and 7 bases on J, and the gene matches do not reach 7 bases of it. What the study reported, not specific to this receptor: Comparable non-spike TCR breadth was observed between vaccine and placebo recipients, consistent with only spike being contained in the vaccine. Substantial breadth of spike-specific CD8+ and CD4+ T cell responses was reported after vaccination. The study lacked the statistical power to compare responses across vaccine doses or regimens. Ad26.COV2.S recipients had higher spike-specific TCR breadth than placebo recipients (P = 0.0014). The authors noted that the TCR breadth and depth analyses may have underestimated total T cell responses.

The immunoSEQ Assay was used to sequence TCRbeta CDR3 regions. After extraction, genomic DNA underwent amplification by bias-controlled multiplex PCR, followed by high-throughput sequencing. On the study's bioinformatics: To quantify the absolute abundance of every unique TCRbeta CDR3 region, sequences were collapsed and filtered. T cell fraction was estimated by normalization of TCRbeta template counts to usable DNA, with usable DNA being measured through amplification of reference genes present in all nucleated cells. Repertoire TCRs were annotated as SARS-CoV-2-specific by exact matching of V gene, CDR3 amino acid sequence and J gene to a known reactive TCR set. The reference SARS-CoV-2 TCR set was obtained from MIRA and was filtered for enrichment in COVID-19-positive ImmuneCODE repertoires, whereby public or cross-reactive TCRs were removed. Based on the MIRA antigens, annotated TCRs were further analysed at the level of specific ORF or position within ORF. Breadth was defined as annotated unique rearrangements over total unique productive rearrangements; depth was the summed frequency of those rearrangements. Group comparisons of TCR breadth used two-sided Wilcoxon rank-sum tests. The source is immuneACCESS, and TCRdb retained only in-frame sequences with V and J called. Part of the clones is not carried over; for the studies checked, unresolved V genes explain less than half of this, and the remainder is unexplained. V, J and clone size are taken as reported in that table, and D and trimming were inferred from the DNA itself. The table for this sample lists some 390,000 clones; 70% to 90% of them were counted only once. The ten most abundant clones make up approximately 1.9% of the sample.

In light of the paper, this sample's treatment or condition label describes: some 19 received Ad26.COV2.S at low or high dose, single or two shots; roughly 5 received placebo; per-sample allocation not given. For vaccine and placebo recipients, repertoires were sequenced using samples collected on day 63 after the first injection. Between 29 July and 7 August 2020, Cohort 1b enrolled 25 adults aged 18-55 years at one site in Boston, USA. Ad26.COV2.S was a replication-incompetent adenovirus type 26 vector expressing a prefusion-stabilized SARS-CoV-2 spike protein from the original Wuhan strain. Regarding this clone: It has no known antigen specificity. Within one base of it there is no much larger clone, and no base qualities were kept.

Sequenced material: peripheral blood, taken in a trial of Ad26.COV2.S vaccine versus placebo. The sequence derives from a person aged 18 to 59 who received the Ad26.COV2.S COVID-19 vaccine or a placebo. This chain joins TRBV4-1 to TRBJ2-1; 10 bases in between match TRBD2. The CDR3: CASSQGGTSVENEQFF. The DNA is TGCGCCAGCAGCCAAGGAGGGACTAGCGTCGAGAATGAGCAGTTCTTC.